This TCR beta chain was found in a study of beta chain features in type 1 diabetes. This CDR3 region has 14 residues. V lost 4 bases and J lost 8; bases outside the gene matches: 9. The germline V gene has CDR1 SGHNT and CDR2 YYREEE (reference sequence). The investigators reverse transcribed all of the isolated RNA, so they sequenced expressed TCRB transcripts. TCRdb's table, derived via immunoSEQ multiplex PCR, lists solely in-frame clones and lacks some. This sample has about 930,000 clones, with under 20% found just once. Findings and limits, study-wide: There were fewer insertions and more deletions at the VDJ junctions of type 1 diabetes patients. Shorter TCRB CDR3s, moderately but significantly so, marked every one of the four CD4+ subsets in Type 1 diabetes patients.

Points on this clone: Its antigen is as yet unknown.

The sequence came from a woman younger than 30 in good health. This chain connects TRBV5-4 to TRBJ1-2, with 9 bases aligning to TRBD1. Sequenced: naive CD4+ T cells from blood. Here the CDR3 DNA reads TGTGCCAGCAGCCATCCCGGGACAGGGAAGGGCTACACCTTC. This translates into CASSHPGTGKGYTF.